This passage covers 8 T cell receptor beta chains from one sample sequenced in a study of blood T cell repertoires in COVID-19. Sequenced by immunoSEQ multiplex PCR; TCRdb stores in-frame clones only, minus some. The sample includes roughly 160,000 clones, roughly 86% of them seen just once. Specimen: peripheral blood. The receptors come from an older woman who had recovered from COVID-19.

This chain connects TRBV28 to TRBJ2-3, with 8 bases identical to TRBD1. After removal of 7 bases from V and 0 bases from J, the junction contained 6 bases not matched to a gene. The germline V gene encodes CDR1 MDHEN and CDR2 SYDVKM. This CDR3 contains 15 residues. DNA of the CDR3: TGTGCCAGCAATCGACAGGGGCCTAGCACAGATACGCAGTATTTT. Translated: CASNRQGPSTDTQYF.

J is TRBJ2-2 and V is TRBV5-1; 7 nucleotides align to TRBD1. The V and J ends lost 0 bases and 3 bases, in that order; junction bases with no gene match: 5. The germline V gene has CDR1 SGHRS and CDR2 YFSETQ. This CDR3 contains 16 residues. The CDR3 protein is CASSLEGGRDTGELFF. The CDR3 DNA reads TGCGCCAGCAGCTTGGAAGGGGGCCGAGACACCGGGGAGCTGTTTTTT.

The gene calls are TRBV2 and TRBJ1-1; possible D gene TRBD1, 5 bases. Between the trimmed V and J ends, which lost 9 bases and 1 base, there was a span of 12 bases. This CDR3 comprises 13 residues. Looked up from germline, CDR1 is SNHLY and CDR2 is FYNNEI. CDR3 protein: CASSGPRNTEAFF. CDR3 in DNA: TGTGCCAGTTCAGGGCCTAGGAACACTGAAGCTTTCTTT.

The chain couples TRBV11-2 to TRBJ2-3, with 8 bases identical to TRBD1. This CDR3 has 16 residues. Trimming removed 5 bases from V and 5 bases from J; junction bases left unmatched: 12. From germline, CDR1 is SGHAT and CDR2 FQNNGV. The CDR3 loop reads CASSKNGQGARDTQYF. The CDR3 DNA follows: TGTGCCAGCAGCAAAAACGGCCAGGGGGCGAGAGATACGCAGTATTTT.

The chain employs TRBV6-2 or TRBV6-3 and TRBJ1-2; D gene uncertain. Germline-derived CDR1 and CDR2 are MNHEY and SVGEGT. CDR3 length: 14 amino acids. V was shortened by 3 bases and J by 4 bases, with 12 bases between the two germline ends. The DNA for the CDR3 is TGTGCCAGCAGTTATCGAGGCGTCAGCTATGGCTACACCTTC. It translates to CASSYRGVSYGYTF.

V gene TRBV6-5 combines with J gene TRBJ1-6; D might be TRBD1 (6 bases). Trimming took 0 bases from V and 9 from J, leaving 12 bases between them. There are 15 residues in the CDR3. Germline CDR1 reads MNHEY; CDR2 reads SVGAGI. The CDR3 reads CASSYSGTRGSPLHF. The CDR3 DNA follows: TGTGCCAGCAGTTACTCCGGGACCAGGGGTTCACCCCTCCACTTT.

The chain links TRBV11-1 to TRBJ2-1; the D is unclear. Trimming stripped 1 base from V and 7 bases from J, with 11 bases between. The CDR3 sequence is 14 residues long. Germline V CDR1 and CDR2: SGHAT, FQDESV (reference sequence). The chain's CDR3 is CASSLGIAGNEQFF. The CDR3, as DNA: TGTGCCAGCAGCTTAGGCATAGCTGGGAATGAGCAGTTCTTC. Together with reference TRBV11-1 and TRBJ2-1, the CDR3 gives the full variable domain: EAEVAQSPRYKITEKSQAVAFWCDPISGHATLYWYRQILGQGPELLVQFQDESVVDDSQLPKDRFSAERLKGVDSTLKIQPAELGDSAMYLCASSLGIAGNEQFFGPGTRLTVL.

The CDR3 spells CASSPGVGGGLNEQFF. CDR3 DNA: TGTGCCAGCAGCCCTGGGGTCGGCGGGGGGCTCAATGAGCAGTTCTTC. The V call is TRBV3-1 (or the pseudogene TRBV3-2), the J call TRBJ2-1; 8 bases align to TRBD2. CDR3 length: 16 residues. V trimming: 4 bases; J trimming: 6 bases; junction bases outside the gene matches: 11. CDR1 is LGHDT, CDR2 YNNKEL, per germline (reference sequence).